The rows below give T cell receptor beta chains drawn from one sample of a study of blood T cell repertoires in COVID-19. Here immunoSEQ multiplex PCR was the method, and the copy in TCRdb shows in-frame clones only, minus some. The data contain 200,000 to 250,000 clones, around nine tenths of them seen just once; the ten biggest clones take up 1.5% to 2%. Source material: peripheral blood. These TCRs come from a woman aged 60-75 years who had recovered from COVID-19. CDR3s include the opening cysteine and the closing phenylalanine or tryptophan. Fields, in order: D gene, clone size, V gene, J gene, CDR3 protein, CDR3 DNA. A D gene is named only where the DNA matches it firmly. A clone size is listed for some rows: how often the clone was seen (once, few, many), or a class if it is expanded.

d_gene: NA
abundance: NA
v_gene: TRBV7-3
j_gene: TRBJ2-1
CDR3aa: CASSLLAGRTHEQFF
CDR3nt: TGTGCCAGCAGCTTACTCGCGGGTCGTACCCATGAGCAGTTCTTC

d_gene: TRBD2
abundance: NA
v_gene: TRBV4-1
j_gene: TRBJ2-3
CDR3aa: CASSPQRGPADTQYF
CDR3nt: TGCGCCAGCAGCCCACAGCGGGGGCCCGCCGATACGCAGTATTTT

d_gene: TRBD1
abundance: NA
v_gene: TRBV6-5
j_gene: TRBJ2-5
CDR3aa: CASSPDRGRQETQYF
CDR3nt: TGTGCCAGCAGCCCGGACAGGGGGCGTCAAGAGACCCAGTACTTC

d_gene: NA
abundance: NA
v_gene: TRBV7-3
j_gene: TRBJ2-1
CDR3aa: CASSLSHGGEQFF
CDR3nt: TGTGCCAGCAGCTTATCCCACGGGGGTGAGCAGTTCTTC

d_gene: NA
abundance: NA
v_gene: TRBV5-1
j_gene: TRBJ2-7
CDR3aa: CASSSGSSYEQYF
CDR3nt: TGCGCCAGCAGCTCAGGGTCATCCTACGAGCAGTACTTC

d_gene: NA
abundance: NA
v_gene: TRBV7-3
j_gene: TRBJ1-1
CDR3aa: CASSLGLGGNTEAFF
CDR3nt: TGTGCCAGCAGCTTAGGATTAGGGGGGAACACTGAAGCTTTCTTT

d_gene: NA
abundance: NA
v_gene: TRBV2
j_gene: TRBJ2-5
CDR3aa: CASSEDRVSVTQYF
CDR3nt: TGTGCCAGCAGTGAAGACAGGGTTAGTGTGACCCAGTACTTC

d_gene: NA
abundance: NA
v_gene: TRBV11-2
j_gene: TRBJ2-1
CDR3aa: CASSPLARGNEQFF
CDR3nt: TGTGCCAGCAGCCCCCTGGCCCGGGGCAATGAGCAGTTCTTC

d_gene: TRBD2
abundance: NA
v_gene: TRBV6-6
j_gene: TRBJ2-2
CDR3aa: CASSRTSGGNTGELFF
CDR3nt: TGTGCCAGCAGTCGCACTAGCGGGGGGAACACCGGGGAGCTGTTTTTT

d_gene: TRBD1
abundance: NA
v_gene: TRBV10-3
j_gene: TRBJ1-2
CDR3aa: CAISGGQGRRYTF
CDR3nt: TGTGCCATCAGTGGGGGACAGGGTAGGCGCTACACCTTC

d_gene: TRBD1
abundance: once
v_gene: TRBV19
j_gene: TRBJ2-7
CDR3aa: CASSELGTGGYEQYF
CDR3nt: TGTGCCAGTAGCGAACTCGGGACAGGGGGGTACGAGCAGTACTTC

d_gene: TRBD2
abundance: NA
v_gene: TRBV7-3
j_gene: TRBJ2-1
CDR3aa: CASSSRGASGGDEQFF
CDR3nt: TGTGCCAGCAGCAGCCGAGGGGCTAGCGGGGGGGATGAGCAGTTCTTC

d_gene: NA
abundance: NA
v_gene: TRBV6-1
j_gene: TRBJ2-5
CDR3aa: CASRPGVQETQYF
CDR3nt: TGTGCCAGCAGACCGGGGGTCCAAGAGACCCAGTACTTC

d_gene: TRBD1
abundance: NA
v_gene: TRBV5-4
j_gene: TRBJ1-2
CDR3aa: CASSSGQARDYGYTF
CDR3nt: TGTGCCAGCAGCTCGGGACAGGCTAGGGACTATGGCTACACCTTC

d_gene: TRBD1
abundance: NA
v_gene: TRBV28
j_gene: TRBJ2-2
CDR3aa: CASGRTGGYTGELFF
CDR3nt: TGTGCCAGCGGGCGGACAGGGGGTTACACCGGGGAGCTGTTTTTT

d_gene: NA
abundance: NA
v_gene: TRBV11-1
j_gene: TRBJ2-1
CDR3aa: CASSPVEAGHNEQFF
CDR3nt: TGTGCCAGCAGCCCAGTCGAGGCGGGGCATAATGAGCAGTTCTTC